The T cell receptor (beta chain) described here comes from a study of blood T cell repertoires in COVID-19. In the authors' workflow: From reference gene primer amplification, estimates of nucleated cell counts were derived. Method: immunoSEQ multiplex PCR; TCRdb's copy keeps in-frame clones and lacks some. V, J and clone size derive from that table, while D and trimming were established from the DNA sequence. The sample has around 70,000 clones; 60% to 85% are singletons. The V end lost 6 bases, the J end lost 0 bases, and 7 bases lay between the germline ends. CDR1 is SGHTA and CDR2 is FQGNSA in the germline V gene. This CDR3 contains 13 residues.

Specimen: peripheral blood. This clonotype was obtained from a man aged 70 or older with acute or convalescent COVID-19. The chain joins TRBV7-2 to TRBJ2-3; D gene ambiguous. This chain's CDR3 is CASSFPSTDTQYF. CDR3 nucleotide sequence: TGTGCCAGCAGTTTTCCTAGCACAGATACGCAGTATTTT.